These 14 T cell receptor beta chains originate from one sample sequenced in a study of somatic mutations in cytotoxic T cells in rheumatoid arthritis. Sequenced by immunoSEQ multiplex PCR; TCRdb stores in-frame clones only, minus some. This table holds about 18,000 clones, over 60% found once. The sample taken for sequencing was CD8+ T cells sorted from blood. The receptors come from an adult with rheumatoid arthritis.

The rearrangement uses TRBV7-8 and TRBJ1-2, with D tentatively TRBD1 (5 bases). CDR1 and CDR2 from the germline V gene are SGHVS and FQNEAQ. V was pared by 4 bases and J by 3 bases, with 12 bases between. The CDR3 runs 14 residues. CDR3 DNA sequence: TGTGCCAGCAGCTCCCCAGGGACGTACTATGGCTACACCTTC. Its protein is CASSSPGTYYGYTF.

The V call is TRBV7-8, the J call TRBJ2-1; 9 bases are shared with TRBD2. Germline values: CDR1 SGHVS, CDR2 FQNEAQ. The CDR3 runs 18 residues. Trimming removed 6 bases from V and 0 bases from J; junction bases left unmatched: 12. The CDR3 sequence is CASSLAGLRGGSYNEQFF. The CDR3 DNA is TGTGCCAGCAGTCTAGCGGGACTAAGGGGGGGCTCCTACAATGAGCAGTTCTTC.

The V gene is TRBV4-2, the J gene TRBJ1-1, with a tentative D call TRBD1 (6 bases). With 3 bases removed from V and 8 bases from J, the gap between germline ends came to 10 bases. Germline V CDR1 and CDR2: LGHNA, YNFKEQ. CDR3 length: 12 residues. The CDR3 DNA reads TGTGCCAGCAGCCACCCAGGACAGGAAGCTTTCTTT. Residues: CASSHPGQEAFF.

Here the CDR3 reads CASSLLKGISNQPQHF. CDR3 DNA: TGTGCCAGCAGTTTATTGAAGGGGATAAGCAATCAGCCCCAGCATTTT. The chain carries TRBV28 and TRBJ1-5; weak D call: TRBD1 (5 bases). CDR1 MDHEN and CDR2 SYDVKM come from the germline V gene. The V gene lost 1 base and the J gene lost 1 base, with 11 bases spanning the gap. The CDR3 totals 16 residues. Complete variable domain (other parts from reference TRBV28 and TRBJ1-5): DVKVTQSSRYLVKRTGEKVFLECVQDMDHENMFWYRQDPGLGLRLIYFSYDVKMKEKGDIPEGYSVSREKKERFSLILESASTNQTSMYLCASSLLKGISNQPQHFGDGTRLSIL.

The chain combines TRBV6-5 with TRBJ1-1; TRBD1 is a possible D gene (5 bases). The V gene lost 2 bases and the J gene lost 6 bases, with 13 bases spanning the gap. Germline CDR1 and CDR2: MNHEY and SVGAGI. The CDR3 has 14 amino acids. CDR3 in amino acids: CASSYSQGAAEAFF. For the CDR3, the DNA is TGTGCCAGCAGTTACAGTCAGGGAGCCGCTGAAGCTTTCTTT.

This rearrangement joins TRBV15 to TRBJ1-1; 7 bases line up with TRBD1. Trimming cost V 2 bases and J 2 bases; bases outside gene matches: 5. The CDR3 length is 15 residues. From germline, CDR1 is LNHNV and CDR2 YYDKDF (reference sequence). CDR3 amino acids: CATSRWTGYNTEAFF. CDR3 nucleotides: TGTGCCACCAGCAGATGGACAGGTTATAACACTGAAGCTTTCTTT.

The chain recombines TRBV27 with TRBJ2-5; D not resolved. The J call may not be correct, given that the DNA end is closer to TRBJ2-7. The CDR3 covers 13 residues. The germline V gene has CDR1 MNHEY and CDR2 SMNVEV (reference sequence). CDR3 bases: TGTGCCAGCAGTTTAAGGCAGACCTACGAGCAGTACTTC. This codes for CASSLRQTYEQYF.

This sequence joins TRBV28 and TRBJ2-7; 9 bases fit TRBD1. CDR1 MDHEN and CDR2 SYDVKM come from the germline V gene. This CDR3 is 15 amino acids long. V trimming: 6 bases; J trimming: 5 bases; junction bases outside the gene matches: 11. CDR3 nucleotides: TGTGCCAGCAGGCTCCGGGACAGGGTTTGGAACGAGCAGTACTTC. This gives the protein CASRLRDRVWNEQYF.

The gene calls are TRBV9 and TRBJ2-7; 9 bases are shared with TRBD2. With 2 bases clipped from V and 5 bases from J, the junction kept 17 bases outside the gene matches. This CDR3 is built from 18 residues. Per germline, CDR1 SGDLS and CDR2 YYNGEE. In DNA, the CDR3 is TGTGCCAGCAGCGTGAAGCCCAGCCGGGGCGGGGGGGCCCACGAGCAGTACTTC. It translates to CASSVKPSRGGGAHEQYF.

V usage is TRBV11-2 and J usage is TRBJ2-3; TRBD2 aligns across 8 bases. This CDR3 is 16 amino acids long. J gave up 2 bases and V 1 base, and 5 bases lay outside the gene matches. Germline V gene sequence: CDR1 SGHAT, CDR2 FQNNGV. This CDR3 is CASSLVSAGATDTQYF. In nucleotides, the CDR3 is TGTGCCAGCAGCTTAGTGTCAGCGGGGGCCACAGATACGCAGTATTTT.

The gene calls are TRBV9 and TRBJ2-1, with D perhaps assigned TRBD1 or TRBD2 (5 bases each). V lost 0 bases to trimming and J lost 1 base, with 8 bases between them. The CDR3 is made up of 15 amino acids. Germline V gene sequence: CDR1 SGDLS, CDR2 YYNGEE. The CDR3 coding sequence is TGTGCCAGCAGCGTAGACTGGGGGTCCTACAATGAGCAGTTCTTC. This sequence encodes CASSVDWGSYNEQFF.

The chain uses TRBV5-6 and TRBJ1-5; a possible D gene is TRBD1 (5 bases). Trimming left V 3 bases short and J 0 bases short, with 10 bases between. In germline, CDR1 is SGHDT, CDR2 YYEEEE. The CDR3 contains 15 residues. CDR3 amino acids: CASSYGGGSNQPQHF. CDR3 coding DNA: TGTGCCAGCAGCTATGGGGGGGGTAGCAATCAGCCCCAGCATTTT.

The V call is TRBV9, the J call TRBJ1-4; 7 nucleotides line up with TRBD1. In germline, CDR1 is SGDLS, CDR2 YYNGEE. The CDR3 has 15 amino acids. Unmatched junction bases numbered 6, after V lost 0 bases and J lost 7 bases. The CDR3 loop is CASSVAGTVVEKLFF. In nucleotides, the CDR3 is TGTGCCAGCAGCGTAGCAGGGACAGTCGTTGAAAAACTGTTTTTT.

The gene calls are TRBV2 and TRBJ1-1, with TRBD1 matching over 9 bases. CDR3 length: 13 residues. The germline V gene encodes CDR1 SNHLY and CDR2 FYNNEI. V was clipped by 5 bases and J by 6 bases; unmatched bases: 4. The chain's CDR3 is CASSYGQGPEAFF. For the CDR3, the DNA is TGTGCCAGCAGTTATGGACAGGGGCCTGAAGCTTTCTTT.